The 5 T cell receptor beta chains given below trace back to one sample, sequenced in a study of blood T cell repertoires in COVID-19. The repertoire was sequenced with immunoSEQ multiplex PCR; TCRdb's copy has only in-frame clones and lacks some. The sample shows 200,000 to 250,000 clones, roughly nine tenths of them seen only once. Sequencing used peripheral blood. The origin of the receptors is a woman between 50 and 59 years old with acute or convalescent COVID-19.

V gene TRBV7-9 combines with J gene TRBJ2-7; TRBD2 matches 9 bases. The trim removed 5 bases at V and 0 bases at J, leaving 5 bases unmatched. From germline, CDR1 is SEHNR and CDR2 FQNEAQ (reference sequence). The CDR3 covers 15 residues. In nucleotides, the CDR3 is TGTGCCAGCAGCCTTAGCGGGGGTATCTCCTACGAGCAGTACTTC. It encodes CASSLSGGISYEQYF. Full variable domain (outside the CDR3, taken from reference TRBV7-9 and TRBJ2-7): DTGVSQNPRHKITKRGQNVTFRCDPISEHNRLYWYRQTLGQGPEFLTYFQNEAQLEKSRLLSDRFSAERPKGSFSTLEIQRTEQGDSAMYLCASSLSGGISYEQYFGPGTRLTVT.

The genes are TRBV7-2 and TRBJ1-5; D unresolved. The CDR3 runs to 17 residues. Trimming pared 1 base from V and 2 bases from J, leaving 15 bases between. Germline CDR1 SGHTA, CDR2 FQGNSA. The CDR3 is CASSLGGFNIGNQPQHF. For the CDR3, the DNA is TGTGCCAGCAGCTTAGGAGGGTTTAATATAGGCAATCAGCCCCAGCATTTT.

This chain links TRBV10-3 with TRBJ1-6, with 9 bases that match TRBD1. There are 15 residues in the CDR3. The germline CDR1 and CDR2 sequences are ENHRY and SYGVKD. Unmatched junction bases numbered 7, after V lost 7 bases and J lost 6 bases. This chain's CDR3 is CAITALGQGNSPLHF. CDR3 in DNA: TGTGCCATCACCGCCCTGGGACAGGGTAATTCACCCCTCCACTTT.

The chain employs TRBV7-6 and TRBJ2-1; 13 bases match TRBD2. The V gene's germline CDR1 is SGHVS and CDR2 FNYEAQ. J lost 6 bases, V lost 5 bases, and 4 bases had no gene match. CDR3 length: 15 amino acids. The CDR3 DNA is TGTGCCAGCAGCGCCGGGACTAGCGGGACCAATGAGCAGTTCTTC. Its protein is CASSAGTSGTNEQFF.

The chain employs TRBV15 and TRBJ2-7, with 12 bases matching TRBD2. This CDR3 comprises 18 residues. In germline, CDR1 is LNHNV, CDR2 YYDKDF (reference sequence). The V and J ends lost 0 bases and 5 bases, in that order; junction bases with no gene match: 11. CDR3 nucleotides: TGTGCCACCAGCAGAGATAACGCACTAGCGGGAGGAAGCCACGAGCAGTACTTC. Translated: CATSRDNALAGGSHEQYF.